This TCR beta chain is from a study of CD8+ T cells in alopecia areata. The sequencing template was cDNA reverse transcribed from extracted RNA. The method was immunoSEQ multiplex PCR; TCRdb's version includes in-frame clones alone and lacks a portion of them. The data contain 180,000 or so clones, 51% of them singletons. V lost 6 bases, J lost 8 bases, and 4 bases stayed unmatched. This CDR3 comprises 12 residues. Germline CDR1 reads SNHLY; CDR2 reads FYNNEI. About this clone itself: What it binds is unknown.

As for treatment: oral pan-JAK inhibitor, 5-10 mg twice daily. Study-level findings and limits: Lesional scalp, notably in alopecia totalis/universalis, had clonality above that of normal scalp. With tofacitinib ongoing, many expanded lesional clones persisted in both scalp and blood. Scalp clonality decreased significantly with tofacitinib, and so did expanded CD8+ clones among the top 100.

This specimen consisted of CD8+ T cells sorted from blood, obtained at roughly week 53, from a patient treated with tofacitinib. The source of this sequence is a human donor with alopecia areata. This chain uses TRBV2 with TRBJ2-5, with TRBD1 identical over 9 bases. CDR3 nucleotides: TGTGCCAGCAGGGGGACAGGGAGCACCCAGTACTTC. The encoded protein is CASRGTGSTQYF.